One sample yielded the 2 T cell receptor beta chains listed below, sequenced in a study of glioma-infiltrating T cells. Amplification of TCR alpha and beta CDR3 regions from RNA used iRepertoire nested multiplex PCR. Via MiXCR, TCRdb re-called the multiplex PCR reads, giving one row per CDR3 protein. This table holds a few hundred thousand distinct CDR3 sequences, roughly 41% found once. The specimen was glioma tissue, nonneoplastic brain tissue, or PBMCs (not recorded which). These receptors were taken from a human donor with low-grade glioma or glioblastoma, undergoing nonglioma brain surgery, or in good health (not recorded which).

A remark on this clonotype: A much larger clone differs from this one at a single base, so this may be a read error. This chain joins TRBV4-2 and TRBJ2-1; no definite D call. Germline V gene sequence: CDR1 LGHNA, CDR2 YNFKEQ. Trimming stripped 1 base from V and 1 base from J, with 8 bases between. This CDR3 is 15 amino acids long. CDR3 DNA: TGTGCCAGCAGCCAAGTAAAGGGTTCCTACAATGAGCAGTTCTTC. The encoded protein is CASSQVKGSYNEQFF.

This clonotype came up a few times. The rearrangement links TRBV7-2 to TRBJ1-2, with 7 bases lining up with TRBD1. V was pared by 5 bases and J by 5 bases, with 5 bases of the junction left unmatched. In germline, CDR1 is SGHTA, CDR2 FQGNSA. CDR3 length: 13 amino acids. The chain's CDR3 is CASSKGTVYGYTF. The DNA for the CDR3 is TGTGCCAGCAGCAAAGGGACAGTGTATGGCTACACCTTC.